This T cell receptor (beta chain) was identified in a study of shared clonotypes between healthy human individuals. Study information: Three plates each covered CD4 naive and memory; CD8 naive two, CD8 memory one. Whole-study findings and limits: Four donors had around 5% of their naive CD4 clonotypes in common.

A word on this clone: The antigen remains unidentified.

Only CD45RO-negative cells positively selected for CCR7 counted as naive CD8 cells, so terminally differentiated effector memory CD45RA+ cells were excluded. TCRdb's table, derived via immunoSEQ multiplex PCR, lists solely in-frame clones and lacks some. The sample has about 1,900,000 clones, roughly 94% seen once. V lost 0 bases to trimming and J lost 4 bases, with 7 bases between them. The length of the CDR3 is 13 residues. CDR1 is MGHRA and CDR2 is YSYEKL in the germline V gene. The chain has TRBV4-1 and TRBJ2-7; D remains unclear. The sequence was obtained from a man aged 18 to 35 in good health. Sequencing input: naive CD8+ T cells sorted from blood. The chain's CDR3 is CASSQEPSYEQYF. CDR3 sequence (DNA): TGCGCCAGCAGCCAAGAGCCTAGTTACGAGCAGTACTTC.